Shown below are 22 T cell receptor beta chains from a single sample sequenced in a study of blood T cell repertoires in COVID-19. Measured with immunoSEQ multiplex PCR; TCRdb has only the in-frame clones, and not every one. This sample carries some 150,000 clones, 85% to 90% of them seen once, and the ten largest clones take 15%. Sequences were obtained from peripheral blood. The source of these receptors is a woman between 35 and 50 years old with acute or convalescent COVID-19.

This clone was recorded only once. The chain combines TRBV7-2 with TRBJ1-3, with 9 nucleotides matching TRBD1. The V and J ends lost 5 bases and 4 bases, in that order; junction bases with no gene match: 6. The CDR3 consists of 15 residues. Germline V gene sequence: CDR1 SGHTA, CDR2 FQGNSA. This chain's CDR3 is CASSPTGGRGNTIYF. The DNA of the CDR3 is TGTGCCAGCAGCCCGACAGGGGGAAGAGGAAACACCATATATTTT.

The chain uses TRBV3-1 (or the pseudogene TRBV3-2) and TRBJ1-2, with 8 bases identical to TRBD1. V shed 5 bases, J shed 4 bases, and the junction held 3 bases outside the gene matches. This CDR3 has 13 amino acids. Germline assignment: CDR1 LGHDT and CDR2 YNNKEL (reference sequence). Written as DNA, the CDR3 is TGTGCCAGCAGCGGGGGACAGGTCTATGGCTACACCTTC. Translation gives CASSGGQVYGYTF.

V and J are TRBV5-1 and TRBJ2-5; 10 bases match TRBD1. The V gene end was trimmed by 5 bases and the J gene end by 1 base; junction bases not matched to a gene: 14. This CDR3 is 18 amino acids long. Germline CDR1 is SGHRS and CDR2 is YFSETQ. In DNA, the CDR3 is TGCGCCAGCAGGGAACCGGGACAGGGGTCGAGGGTCCAAGAGACCCAGTACTTC. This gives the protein CASREPGQGSRVQETQYF.

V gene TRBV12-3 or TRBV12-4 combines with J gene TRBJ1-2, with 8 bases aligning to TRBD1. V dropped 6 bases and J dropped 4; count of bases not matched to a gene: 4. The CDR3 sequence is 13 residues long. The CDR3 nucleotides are TGTGCCAGCAGGGACAGGGCGGGCTATGGCTACACCTTC. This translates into CASRDRAGYGYTF.

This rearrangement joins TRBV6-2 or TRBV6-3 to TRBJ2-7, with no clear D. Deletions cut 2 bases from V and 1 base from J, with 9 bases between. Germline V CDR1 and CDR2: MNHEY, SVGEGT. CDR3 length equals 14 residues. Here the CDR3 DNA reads TGTGCCAGCAGTTACGGTGTGGAGTCCTACGAGCAGTACTTC. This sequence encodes CASSYGVESYEQYF.

CDR3 nucleotide sequence: TGTGCCAGTAGTAAAACCGGGACAGGGTCCTACGAGCAGTACTTC. Translation gives CASSKTGTGSYEQYF. The genes are TRBV19 and TRBJ2-7; 9 nucleotides agree with TRBD1. Trimming at V came to 4 bases and at J to 1 base, leaving 5 bases not matched to a gene. The CDR3 sequence is 15 residues long. Germline V lookup: CDR1 LNHDA, CDR2 SQIVND (reference sequence).

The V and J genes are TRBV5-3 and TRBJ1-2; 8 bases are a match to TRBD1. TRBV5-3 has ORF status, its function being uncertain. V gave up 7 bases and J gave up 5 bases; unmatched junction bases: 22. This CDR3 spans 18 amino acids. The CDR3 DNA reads TGTGCCAGACTCTCCCCGGCGAAACAGGACAGGGTGAGGTATGGCTACACCTTC. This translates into CARLSPAKQDRVRYGYTF.

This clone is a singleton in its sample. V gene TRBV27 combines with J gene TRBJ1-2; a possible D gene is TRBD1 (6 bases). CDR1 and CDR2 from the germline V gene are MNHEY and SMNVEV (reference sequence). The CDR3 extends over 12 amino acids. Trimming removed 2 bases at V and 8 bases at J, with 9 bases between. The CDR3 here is CASSLTGMGYTF. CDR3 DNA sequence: TGTGCCAGCAGTTTAACAGGGATGGGCTACACCTTC.

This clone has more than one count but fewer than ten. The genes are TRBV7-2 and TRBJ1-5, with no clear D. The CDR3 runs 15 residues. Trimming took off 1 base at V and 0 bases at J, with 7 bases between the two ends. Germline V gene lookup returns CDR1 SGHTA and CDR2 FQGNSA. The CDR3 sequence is CASSLGGNSNQPQHF. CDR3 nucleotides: TGTGCCAGCAGCTTAGGAGGGAATAGCAATCAGCCCCAGCATTTT.

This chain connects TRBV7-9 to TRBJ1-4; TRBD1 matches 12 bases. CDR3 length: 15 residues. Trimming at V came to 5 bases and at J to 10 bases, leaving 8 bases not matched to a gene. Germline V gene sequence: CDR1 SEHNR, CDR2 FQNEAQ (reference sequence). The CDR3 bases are TGTGCCAGCAGCACCTCCCCGGGACAGGGGGCAAAACTGTTTTTT. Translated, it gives CASSTSPGQGAKLFF. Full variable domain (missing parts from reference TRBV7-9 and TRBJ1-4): DTGVSQNPRHKITKRGQNVTFRCDPISEHNRLYWYRQTLGQGPEFLTYFQNEAQLEKSRLLSDRFSAERPKGSFSTLEIQRTEQGDSAMYLCASSTSPGQGAKLFFGSGTQLSVL.

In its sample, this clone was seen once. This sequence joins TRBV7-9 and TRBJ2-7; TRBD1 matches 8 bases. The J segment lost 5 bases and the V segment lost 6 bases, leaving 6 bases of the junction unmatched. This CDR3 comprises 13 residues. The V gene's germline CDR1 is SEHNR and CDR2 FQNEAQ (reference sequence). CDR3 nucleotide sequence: TGTGCCAGCAGGCCAGGGGGCATCAACGAGCAGTACTTC. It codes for CASRPGGINEQYF.

CDR3 coding DNA: TGTGCCAGCAGCTTATTGGGGGCGGGGAACACTGAAGCTTTCTTT. Encoded protein: CASSLLGAGNTEAFF. The chain is built from TRBV7-9 and TRBJ1-1; possible D gene TRBD1, 6 bases. The CDR3 consists of 15 residues. CDR1 and CDR2 (germline): SEHNR, FQNEAQ (reference sequence). V dropped 2 bases and J dropped 1 base, with 11 bases sitting between them.

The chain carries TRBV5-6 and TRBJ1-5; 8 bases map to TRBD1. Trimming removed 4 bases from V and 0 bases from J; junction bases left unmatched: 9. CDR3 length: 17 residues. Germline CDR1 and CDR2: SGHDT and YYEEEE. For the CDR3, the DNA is TGTGCCAGCAGCCTGACAGGGGCCTTCACTAGCAATCAGCCCCAGCATTTT. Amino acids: CASSLTGAFTSNQPQHF. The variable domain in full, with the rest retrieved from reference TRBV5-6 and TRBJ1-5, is DAGVTQSPTHLIKTRGQQVTLRCSPKSGHDTVSWYQQALGQGPQFIFQYYEEEERQRGNFPDRFSGHQFPNYSSELNVNALLLGDSALYLCASSLTGAFTSNQPQHFGDGTRLSIL.

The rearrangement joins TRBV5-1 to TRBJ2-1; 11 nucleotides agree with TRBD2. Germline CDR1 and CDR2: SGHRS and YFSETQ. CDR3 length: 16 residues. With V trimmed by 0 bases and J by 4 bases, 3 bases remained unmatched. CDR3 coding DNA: TGCGCCAGCAGCTTGGCCGGGACTAGCGGTTACAATGAGCAGTTCTTC. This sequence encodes CASSLAGTSGYNEQFF.

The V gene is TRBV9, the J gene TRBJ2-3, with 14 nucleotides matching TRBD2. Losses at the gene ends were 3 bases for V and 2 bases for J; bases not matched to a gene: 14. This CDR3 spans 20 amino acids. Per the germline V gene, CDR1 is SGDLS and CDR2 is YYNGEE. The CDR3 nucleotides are TGTGCCAGCAGCGGCCAAGTCGGACCGGGACTAGCGGGAGTCACAGATACGCAGTATTTT. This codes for CASSGQVGPGLAGVTDTQYF.

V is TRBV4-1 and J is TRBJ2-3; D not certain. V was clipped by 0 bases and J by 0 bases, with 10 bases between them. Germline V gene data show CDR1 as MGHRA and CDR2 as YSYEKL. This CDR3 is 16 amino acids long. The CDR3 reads CASSQDNRPSTDTQYF. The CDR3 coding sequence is TGCGCCAGCAGCCAAGATAACAGACCTAGCACAGATACGCAGTATTTT.

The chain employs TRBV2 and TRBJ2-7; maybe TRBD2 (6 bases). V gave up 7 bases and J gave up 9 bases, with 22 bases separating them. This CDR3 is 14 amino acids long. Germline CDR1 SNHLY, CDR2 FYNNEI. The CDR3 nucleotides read TGTGCCAGCAATAACGCGGGATTGGGGTCGGGGCAGTACTTC. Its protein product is CASNNAGLGSGQYF.

The CDR3 coding sequence is TGTGCCAGCAGGCCCTCGGGACAGGTTTATTCACCCCTCCACTTT. This gives the protein CASRPSGQVYSPLHF. V gene TRBV6-5 combines with J gene TRBJ1-6; the match to TRBD1 covers 8 bases. J lost 8 bases, V lost 6 bases, and 9 bases had no gene match. The germline V gene has CDR1 MNHEY and CDR2 SVGAGI. The CDR3 covers 15 residues.

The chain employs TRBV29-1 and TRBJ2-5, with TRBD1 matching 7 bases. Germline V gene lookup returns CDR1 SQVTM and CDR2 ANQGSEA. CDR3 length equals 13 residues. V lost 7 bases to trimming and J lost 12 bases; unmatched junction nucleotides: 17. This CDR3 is CSAPTEYRGREYF. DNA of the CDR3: TGCAGCGCTCCAACGGAATATAGGGGGCGAGAGTACTTC.

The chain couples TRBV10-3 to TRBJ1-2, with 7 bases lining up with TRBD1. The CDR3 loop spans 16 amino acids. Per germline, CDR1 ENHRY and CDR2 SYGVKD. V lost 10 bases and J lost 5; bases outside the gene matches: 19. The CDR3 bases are TGTGCCACCGATACTTCCGGGACGGGACAGACGTATGGCTACACCTTC. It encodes CATDTSGTGQTYGYTF.

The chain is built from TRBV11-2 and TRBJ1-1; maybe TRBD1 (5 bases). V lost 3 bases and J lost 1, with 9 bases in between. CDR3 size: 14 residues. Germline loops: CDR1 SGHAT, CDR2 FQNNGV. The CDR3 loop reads CASSLNRRNTEAFF. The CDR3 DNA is TGTGCCAGCAGCTTGAACAGGAGGAACACTGAAGCTTTCTTT.

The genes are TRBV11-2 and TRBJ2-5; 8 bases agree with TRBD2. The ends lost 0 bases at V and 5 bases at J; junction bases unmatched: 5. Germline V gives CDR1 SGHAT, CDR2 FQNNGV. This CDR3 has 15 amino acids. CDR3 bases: TGTGCCAGCAGCTTAGATCGCGGGGGGCCGGAGACCCAGTACTTC. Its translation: CASSLDRGGPETQYF. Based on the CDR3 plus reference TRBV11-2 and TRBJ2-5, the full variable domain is EAGVAQSPRYKIIEKRQSVAFWCNPISGHATLYWYQQILGQGPKLLIQFQNNGVVDDSQLPKDRFSAERLKGVDSTLKIQPAKLEDSAVYLCASSLDRGGPETQYFGPGTRLLVL.